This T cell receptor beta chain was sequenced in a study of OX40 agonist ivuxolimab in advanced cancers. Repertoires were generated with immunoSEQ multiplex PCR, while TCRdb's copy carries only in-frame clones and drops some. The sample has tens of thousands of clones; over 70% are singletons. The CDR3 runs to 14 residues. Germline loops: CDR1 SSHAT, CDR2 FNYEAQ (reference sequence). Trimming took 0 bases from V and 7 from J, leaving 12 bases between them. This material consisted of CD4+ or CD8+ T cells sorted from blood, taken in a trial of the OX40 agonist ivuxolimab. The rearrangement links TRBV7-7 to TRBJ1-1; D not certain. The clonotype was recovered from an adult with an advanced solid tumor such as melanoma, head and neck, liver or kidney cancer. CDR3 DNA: TGTGCCAGCAGCTTAGCGTACGGGGTCGGTGAAGCTTTCTTT. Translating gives CASSLAYGVGEAFF.